One sample yielded the 6 T cell receptor beta chains listed below, sequenced in a study of blood T cell repertoires in COVID-19. Assay: immunoSEQ multiplex PCR; the TCRdb copy retains only in-frame clones and omits some. Here the sample spans about 50,000 clones, roughly nine tenths being singletons. Sequencing input: peripheral blood. The receptors derive from a human donor in a cohort sampled during active COVID-19.

The chain uses TRBV7-8 and TRBJ2-1, with 8 bases identical to TRBD1. Germline V lookup: CDR1 SGHVS, CDR2 FQNEAQ. The CDR3 spans 15 residues. With 5 bases clipped from V and 7 bases from J, the junction kept 10 bases outside the gene matches. CDR3 nucleotides: TGTGCCAGCAGCCCTACTCGGACAGGGTGGAATGAGCAGTTCTTC. This encodes CASSPTRTGWNEQFF.

The CDR3 DNA reads as TGTGCCAGCAGTCAAGGGACAGGGAGATATGGCTACACCTTC. Its protein product is CASSQGTGRYGYTF. This chain joins TRBV6-2 or TRBV6-3 and TRBJ1-2; 9 positions match TRBD1. CDR3 length equals 14 residues. V was clipped by 5 bases and J by 5 bases; unmatched bases: 6. Germline values: CDR1 MNHEY, CDR2 SVGEGT.

The DNA of the CDR3 is TGTGCCAGCAGCCAAGGGACTAGCGGGTTTGGAGATACGCAGTATTTT. It yields the protein CASSQGTSGFGDTQYF. This chain links TRBV3-1 (or the pseudogene TRBV3-2) with TRBJ2-3; 11 bases fit TRBD2. Germline CDR1 reads LGHDT; CDR2 reads YNNKEL (reference sequence). The CDR3 has 16 amino acids. J was trimmed by 5 bases and V by 1 base; bases with no gene match: 5.

V and J are TRBV6-2 or TRBV6-3 and TRBJ2-7; TRBD2 matches 9 bases. The CDR3 has 16 amino acids. Germline trimming cut 5 bases from V and 2 bases from J; bases unmatched to any gene: 10. Germline loops: CDR1 MNHEY, CDR2 SVGEGT. The CDR3 spells CASSPSPSGTTYEQYV. The CDR3 DNA follows: TGTGCCAGCAGTCCAAGTCCTAGCGGGACCACCTACGAGCAGTACGTC.

This sequence joins TRBV19 and TRBJ1-1; D call uncertain. V dropped 3 bases and J dropped 1 base, with 6 bases sitting between them. Germline assignment: CDR1 LNHDA and CDR2 SQIVND (reference sequence). CDR3 length equals 13 residues. The CDR3 sequence is CASSITENTEAFF. DNA for the CDR3: TGTGCCAGTAGTATCACAGAGAACACTGAAGCTTTCTTT.

This chain connects TRBV6-5 to TRBJ1-1; D remains ambiguous. The CDR3 loop spans 13 amino acids. Germline V gives CDR1 MNHEY, CDR2 SVGAGI. The V end was cut by 0 bases, the J end by 3 bases, with 5 bases between. Written as DNA, the CDR3 is TGTGCCAGCAGTTACTCGATAGACACTGAAGCTTTCTTT. Protein product: CASSYSIDTEAFF.